Shown below are 32 T cell receptor beta chains from a single sample sequenced in a study of T cells after yellow fever vaccination (dated by TCRdb to between 2018 and 2021). Library preparation was by 5' RACE. Sequencer: Illumina HiSeq 2500. The public reads were run again by TCRdb, first through fastp at Q25 and then through MiXCR, and only productive beta chains were kept. Each record represents a unique CDR3 protein, reported with the most common genes and DNA among its rows. In all, the sample holds about 52,000 distinct CDR3 sequences, and less than 8% of those were seen once. 20% to 25% of the sample goes to the ten largest clones. The treatment or condition label here, explained by the study, means: live attenuated yellow fever vaccine strain. The sample in question was CD8+ T cells not binding an NS4B(214-222) dextramer, sorted from PBMCs, obtained roughly 45 days after the first yellow fever vaccination. The cell subset or site label for this specimen denotes: NS4B epitope dextramer-negative CD8 T cells. The receptors shown here come from a man aged 18 to 30 who received the YFV17D yellow fever vaccine.

The chain carries TRBV11-1 and TRBJ2-6; D is possibly TRBD1 or TRBD2 (5 bases each). Germline V lookup: CDR1 SGHAT, CDR2 FQDESV (reference sequence). CDR3 length: 19 residues. Between the trimmed V and J ends, which lost 4 bases and 0 bases, there was a span of 19 bases. CDR3 residues: CASSSHGAGTSSGANVLTF. The CDR3 coding sequence is TGTGCCAGCAGCTCGCACGGAGCAGGGACGAGCTCTGGGGCCAACGTCCTGACTTTC.

This sequence joins TRBV6-5 and TRBJ2-7; a weak D match, TRBD1 (5 bases). CDR3 length: 12 residues. V was clipped by 10 bases and J by 2 bases, with 12 bases between them. Germline V gene data show CDR1 as MNHEY and CDR2 as SVGAGI. The CDR3, as DNA: TGTGCCACCAGAACGGACACCTACGAGCAGTACTTC. Translation gives CATRTDTYEQYF.

The CDR3 reads CASSQRSSYNEQFF. In DNA, the CDR3 is TGTGCCAGCAGCCAGAGAAGCTCCTACAATGAGCAGTTCTTC. The chain couples TRBV11-3 to TRBJ2-1; D is undetermined. CDR1 is SGHNT, CDR2 YENEEA, per germline. Trimming left V 5 bases short and J 0 bases short, with 8 bases between. This CDR3 is built from 14 residues.

At least ten counts were recorded for this clonotype. The chain couples TRBV6-4 to TRBJ2-3; a weak D match, TRBD2 (7 bases). V shed 3 bases and J shed 4 bases, with 11 bases lying between them. The CDR3 runs to 14 residues. In germline, CDR1 is MRHNA, CDR2 SNTAGT. This CDR3 is CASSEEGGPDTQYF. Here the CDR3 DNA reads TGTGCCAGCAGTGAAGAGGGGGGGCCAGATACGCAGTATTTT.

This clonotype was seen only a few times. The chain carries TRBV10-3 and TRBJ1-1; D remains unclear. CDR3 length: 14 residues. The V and J ends lost 0 bases and 4 bases respectively, with 9 bases between them. The V gene's germline CDR1 is ENHRY and CDR2 SYGVKD. This chain's CDR3 is CAISESRARTEAFF. The CDR3 coding sequence is TGTGCCATCAGTGAGTCACGGGCTCGCACTGAAGCTTTCTTT.

The sample holds many counts of this clonotype. This chain joins TRBV20-1 and TRBJ2-2; no clear D gene. The CDR3 covers 14 residues. Trimming left V 4 bases short and J 4 bases short, with 13 bases between. Germline V CDR1 and CDR2: DFQATT, SNEGSKA (reference sequence). The CDR3 bases are TGCAGTGCTACCCTTGGGCACGGCACCGGGGAGCTGTTTTTT. Protein sequence: CSATLGHGTGELFF.

In this sample, this clonotype turned up a few times. This chain joins TRBV30 and TRBJ1-4; 9 positions match TRBD1. J was trimmed by 7 bases and V by 3 bases; bases with no gene match: 9. This CDR3 has 15 residues. The germline V gene encodes CDR1 GTSNPN and CDR2 SVGIG (reference sequence). The CDR3, as DNA: TGTGCCTGGAGCGGGGGGACAGGGCCGGGTGAAAAACTGTTTTTT. This translates into CAWSGGTGPGEKLFF.

Ten or more counts support this clonotype. This rearrangement joins TRBV7-2 to TRBJ2-3; 9 bases align to TRBD2. The germline CDR1 and CDR2 sequences are SGHTA and FQGNSA. There are 15 residues in the CDR3. The trim removed 5 bases at V and 2 bases at J, leaving 5 bases unmatched. In nucleotides, the CDR3 is TGTGCCAGCAGCCATCTAGCGGGGAACACAGATACGCAGTATTTT. Residues: CASSHLAGNTDTQYF. Complete variable domain (other parts from reference TRBV7-2 and TRBJ2-3): GAGVSQSPSNKVTEKGKDVELRCDPISGHTALYWYRQSLGQGLEFLIYFQGNSAPDKSGLPSDRFSAERTGGSVSTLTIQRTQQEDSAVYLCASSHLAGNTDTQYFGPGTRLTVL.

This clonotype was counted many times. CDR3 sequence: CASSLSAGVTDTQYF. The CDR3 nucleotides are TGTGCCAGCAGTTTAAGTGCGGGGGTCACAGATACGCAGTATTTT. V gene TRBV12-3 or TRBV12-4 combines with J gene TRBJ2-3; 7 bases fit TRBD2. The CDR3 covers 15 residues. Trimming cost V 2 bases and J 2 bases; bases outside gene matches: 4.

This clonotype has a count of ten or more. This chain joins TRBV12-3 or TRBV12-4 and TRBJ2-5, with 7 bases identical to TRBD1. The length of the CDR3 is 15 residues. The V and J ends lost 3 bases and 1 base, in that order; junction bases with no gene match: 5. CDR3: CASSLGTAFQETQYF. The CDR3 DNA reads TGTGCCAGCAGTTTGGGGACAGCCTTCCAAGAGACCCAGTACTTC.

There are a few counts of this clonotype. The chain carries TRBV28 and TRBJ1-5; D is ambiguous. The CDR3 spans 13 residues. Trimming shortened V by 6 bases and J by 0 bases, and 6 bases separated the two germline ends. Germline CDR1 and CDR2: MDHEN and SYDVKM. CDR3 sequence reads: CASSGYSNQPQHF. DNA of the CDR3: TGTGCCAGCAGCGGATATAGCAATCAGCCCCAGCATTTT.

V and J are TRBV4-1 and TRBJ2-3, with 8 bases that match TRBD1. This CDR3 contains 18 residues. Germline trimming cut 0 bases from V and 3 bases from J; bases unmatched to any gene: 11. Germline CDR1 and CDR2: MGHRA and YSYEKL. The DNA of the CDR3 is TGCGCCAGCAGCCAAGAATTTCTGAGGACAGGGTGGACAGATACGCAGTATTTT. Translating it yields CASSQEFLRTGWTDTQYF.

This clonotype was counted a few times. The chain couples TRBV7-3 to TRBJ1-2; D uncertain. V lost 1 base, J lost 1 base, and 7 bases lay in between. The V gene's germline CDR1 is SGHTA and CDR2 FQGTGA. CDR3 length equals 14 residues. DNA for the CDR3: TGTGCCAGCAGCTTAAATGGAGTTAACTATGGCTACACCTTC. Its translation is CASSLNGVNYGYTF. Full variable domain (rest looked up from reference TRBV7-3 and TRBJ1-2): GAGVSQTPSNKVTEKGKYVELRCDPISGHTALYWYRQSLGQGPEFLIYFQGTGAADDSGLPNDRFFAVRPEGSVSTLKIQRTERGDSAVYLCASSLNGVNYGYTFGSGTRLTVV.

The table lists this clonotype with a few counts. This chain joins TRBV25-1 and TRBJ2-3; 7 bases fit TRBD2. The CDR3 is 11 residues long. With V trimmed by 10 bases and J by 8 bases, 6 bases remained unmatched. Germline V gene lookup returns CDR1 MGHDK and CDR2 SYGVNS. CDR3 sequence: CAIGGITTQYF. The CDR3 bases are TGTGCCATCGGGGGGATCACTACGCAGTATTTT.

In this sample, this clonotype turned up a few times. The chain uses TRBV2 and TRBJ2-2; D gene uncertain. This CDR3 has 12 residues. Germline V gene data show CDR1 as SNHLY and CDR2 as FYNNEI. The V end lost 2 bases, the J end lost 8 bases, and 6 bases lay between the germline ends. CDR3 protein: CASSESWGELFF. As DNA, the CDR3 is TGTGCCAGCAGTGAATCGTGGGGGGAGCTGTTTTTT.

This clonotype was seen more than once but under ten times. The genes are TRBV9 and TRBJ2-2; TRBD1 might be the D (6 bases). V lost 4 bases and J 6 bases, leaving 16 bases between the germline ends. Per the germline V gene, CDR1 is SGDLS and CDR2 is YYNGEE. The CDR3 runs 15 residues. The CDR3 loop is CASSPSDSYAGELFF. The CDR3 coding sequence is TGTGCCAGCAGCCCATCGGACAGCTACGCCGGGGAGCTGTTTTTT. Combining the CDR3 with reference TRBV9 and TRBJ2-2 gives the whole variable domain DSGVTQTPKHLITATGQRVTLRCSPRSGDLSVYWYQQSLDQGLQFLIQYYNGEERAKGNILERFSAQQFPDLHSELNLSSLELGDSALYFCASSPSDSYAGELFFGEGSRLTVL.

The chain's CDR3 is CASSQGFYGYTF. CDR3 nucleotide sequence: TGTGCCAGCAGCCAGGGGTTCTATGGCTACACCTTC. The V and J genes are TRBV12-3 or TRBV12-4 and TRBJ1-2, with TRBD1 as a possible D gene (6 bases). The CDR3 runs to 12 residues. V was clipped by 6 bases and J by 4 bases, with 9 bases between them.

This clonotype has only a few counts. The chain recombines TRBV18 with TRBJ1-1; 9 positions agree with TRBD1. V was pared by 3 bases and J by 0 bases, with 8 bases of the junction left unmatched. CDR1 is KGHSH, CDR2 LQKENI, per germline. The CDR3 is 17 residues long. CDR3 sequence reads: CASSPKGTGILNTEAFF. The CDR3 DNA sequence: TGTGCCAGCTCACCGAAGGGGACAGGGATTTTGAACACTGAAGCTTTCTTT.

This clonotype was observed a few times. The rearrangement links TRBV5-1 to TRBJ1-4, with 11 bases aligning to TRBD1. This CDR3 comprises 17 residues. V was clipped by 4 bases and J by 7 bases; unmatched bases: 12. CDR1 is SGHRS and CDR2 is YFSETQ in the germline V gene. The CDR3 reads CASSPSRTGGVGEKLFF. CDR3 DNA sequence: TGCGCCAGCAGCCCTTCCAGGACAGGGGGCGTCGGTGAAAAACTGTTTTTT.

The DNA for the CDR3 is TGCAGCGTTGAAGGGACTAGCGGATCCTACGAGCAGTACTTC. It encodes CSVEGTSGSYEQYF. The V call is TRBV29-1, the J call TRBJ2-7; TRBD2 aligns across 10 bases. Germline V CDR1 and CDR2: SQVTM, ANQGSEA. The CDR3 sequence is 14 residues long. Unmatched junction bases numbered 1, after V lost 1 base and J lost 1 base.

This clonotype was seen many times. V and J are TRBV29-1 and TRBJ2-4; 11 positions match TRBD2. CDR3 length equals 14 residues. With V trimmed by 4 bases and J by 6 bases, 5 bases remained unmatched. Germline V gene data show CDR1 as SQVTM and CDR2 as ANQGSEA. For the CDR3, the DNA is TGCAGCGTTGTACTAGCGGGGGTTGGAAACATTCAGTACTTC. The encoded protein is CSVVLAGVGNIQYF.

The chain combines TRBV7-2 with TRBJ2-3; maybe TRBD1 (5 bases). Per germline, CDR1 SGHTA and CDR2 FQGNSA. This CDR3 has 13 residues. V shed 4 bases and J shed 2 bases, with 7 bases lying between them. CDR3 DNA: TGTGCCAGCAGCTCAGGGAACACAGATACGCAGTATTTT. Its protein is CASSSGNTDTQYF.

This clonotype has a count of ten or more. The chain recombines TRBV20-1 with TRBJ2-2; D perhaps matches TRBD2 (7 bases). The germline V and J ends were trimmed by 1 base and 4 bases, with 16 bases remaining between them. The CDR3 length is 16 residues. Germline CDR1 reads DFQATT; CDR2 reads SNEGSKA (reference sequence). CDR3 protein: CSARGGLAVPTGELFF. The CDR3 DNA sequence: TGCAGTGCTAGAGGGGGGCTAGCGGTACCCACCGGGGAGCTGTTTTTT.

The V call is TRBV6-1, the J call TRBJ2-5; D is tentatively TRBD1 or TRBD2 (5 bases each). The V end was cut by 6 bases, the J end by 2 bases, with 16 bases between. The CDR3 length is 15 residues. Per germline, CDR1 MNHNS and CDR2 SASEGT. The CDR3 nucleotides are TGTGCCAGCAGAACGACACCGGGGCTACAAGAGACCCAGTACTTC. This sequence encodes CASRTTPGLQETQYF.

As concerns this clonotype: The junction does not match germline at one end; this may be a read error. This chain links TRBV29-1 with TRBJ1-5; TRBD1 matches 8 bases. Looked up from germline, CDR1 is SQVTM and CDR2 is ANQGSEA. This CDR3 has 17 residues. The CDR3 loop is CSVELGQGIYSSQPQHF. CDR3 coding DNA: TGCAGCGTTGAACTCGGACAGGGAATTTATAGCAGTCAGCCCCAGCATTTT.

This clonotype was seen many times. The chain uses TRBV29-1 and TRBJ2-5; 7 positions match TRBD1. This CDR3 is 13 amino acids long. Germline loops: CDR1 SQVTM, CDR2 ANQGSEA. The V gene end was trimmed by 2 bases and the J gene end by 3 bases; junction bases not matched to a gene: 3. The CDR3 coding sequence is TGCAGCGTTGAATTCGACAGGGAAGAGACCCAGTACTTC. Encoded protein: CSVEFDREETQYF.

This clonotype was counted ten times or more. This chain connects TRBV11-2 to TRBJ2-2; D ambiguous. Germline CDR1 and CDR2: SGHAT and FQNNGV. This CDR3 contains 16 residues. V lost 4 bases and J 0 bases, leaving 12 bases between the germline ends. CDR3 nucleotides: TGTGCCAGCAGCTCTGACGCAGGCGCGAACACCGGGGAGCTGTTTTTT. It codes for CASSSDAGANTGELFF.

The table lists this clonotype with many counts. The chain recombines TRBV20-1 with TRBJ2-5; 9 positions agree with TRBD2. The CDR3 runs to 14 residues. Per germline, CDR1 DFQATT and CDR2 SNEGSKA (reference sequence). V was clipped by 3 bases and J by 7 bases; unmatched bases: 9. The CDR3, as DNA: TGCAGTGCTAGGGGTAGCGGGGGAACCGGGACCCAGTACTTC. Translation: CSARGSGGTGTQYF.

V usage is TRBV5-1 and J usage is TRBJ1-6; TRBD1 matches 9 bases. Per germline, CDR1 SGHRS and CDR2 YFSETQ. There are 15 residues in the CDR3. The junction had 2 bases not matched to a gene; V was cut back by 0 bases and J by 7 bases. CDR3 amino acids: CASSLGDRVNSPLHF. CDR3 in DNA: TGCGCCAGCAGCTTGGGGGACAGGGTAAATTCACCCCTCCACTTT.

This clonotype was seen many times. The V gene is TRBV6-1, the J gene TRBJ2-5, with 10 bases aligning to TRBD1. CDR3 length: 13 residues. Germline V gives CDR1 MNHNS, CDR2 SASEGT. The junction had 8 bases not matched to a gene; V was cut back by 10 bases and J by 6 bases. CDR3 sequence reads: CATADRGGKTQYF. DNA of the CDR3: TGTGCCACCGCGGACAGGGGGGGAAAGACCCAGTACTTC.

This clonotype has just a few counts. V and J are TRBV9 and TRBJ2-2; 7 nucleotides line up with TRBD1. The trim removed 6 bases at V and 6 bases at J, leaving 14 bases unmatched. The CDR3 contains 16 residues. CDR1 is SGDLS, CDR2 YYNGEE, per germline. The DNA of the CDR3 is TGTGCCAGCAACCCTACGGGACAGTTACTCGCCGGGGAGCTGTTTTTT. Translating it yields CASNPTGQLLAGELFF.

This clonotype has a count of ten or more. This rearrangement joins TRBV12-3 or TRBV12-4 to TRBJ2-7; the D gene could be TRBD1 or TRBD2 (6 bases each). There are 14 residues in the CDR3. V lost 3 bases to trimming and J lost 3 bases, with 12 bases between them. The CDR3 DNA sequence: TGTGCCAGCAGTTTCACGGGGGCGGGCTACGAGCAGTACGTC. Protein product: CASSFTGAGYEQYV.